The clone carrying this T cell receptor (beta chain) occurred many times. Its specificity is unknown. Documented time point: persistent/refractory GD, antithyroid drugs over 5 years with positive TRAb. PBMC RNA was the source of the TCR library. The data originate from a study of regulatory T cells in long-lasting Graves disease. Overall study findings and caveats: Persistent disease exhibited a predilection for TRBV28, TRBJ1-2 and TRBJ2-5.

The authors built TCR beta libraries using iRepertoire HTBI primers and Arm-PCR of CDR3 regions. One entry per CDR3 protein, called by TCRdb with MiXCR from the multiplex PCR reads. The sample lists about 300,000 distinct CDR3 sequences; around a fifth were seen once. Trimming stripped 4 bases from V and 3 bases from J, with 10 bases between. CDR1 is MNHEY and CDR2 is SVGAGI in the germline V gene. The CDR3 has 13 amino acids. Sequences were derived from peripheral blood mononuclear cells (PBMCs), sampled when the disease was refractory, from a patient treated with antithyroid drugs. This receptor was taken from a female donor with Graves disease. This chain connects TRBV6-5 to TRBJ2-7, with a tentative D call TRBD2 (6 bases). Written as DNA, the CDR3 is TGTGCCAGCAGTTGGTGGGAGGACTACGAGCAGTACTTC. Protein product: CASSWWEDYEQYF.